One and the same sample provided the 9 T cell receptor beta chains below, sequenced in a study of cytomegalovirus exposure and HLA in healthy donors. The PCR employed 60 Vbeta primers together with 13 Jbeta primers. Profiling relied on immunoSEQ multiplex PCR, and the TCRdb table lists in-frame clones only, not all of them. Its table records roughly 100,000 clones. Sequenced: PBMCs. All receptors come from a man aged 40-49 years in good health and CMV-seronegative.

This rearrangement joins TRBV2 to TRBJ2-1; TRBD1 agrees at 8 bases. Losses at the gene ends were 2 bases for V and 7 bases for J; bases not matched to a gene: 4. Germline CDR1 and CDR2: SNHLY and FYNNEI. This CDR3 comprises 14 residues. The CDR3 bases are TGTGCCAGCAGTGAACAGGGGGCTAGGAATGAGCAGTTCTTC. This sequence encodes CASSEQGARNEQFF.

The chain uses TRBV30 and TRBJ1-2; 12 nucleotides align to TRBD1. The germline V gene has CDR1 GTSNPN and CDR2 SVGIG (reference sequence). The length of the CDR3 is 15 residues. Trimming cost V 5 bases and J 2 bases; bases outside gene matches: 6. CDR3 loop: CAWGTGGAGNYGYTF. The CDR3 DNA is TGTGCCTGGGGGACAGGGGGCGCGGGGAACTATGGCTACACCTTC.

This chain uses TRBV4-3 with TRBJ1-3; 8 bases agree with TRBD1. This CDR3 comprises 16 residues. J gave up 4 bases and V 3 bases, and 8 bases lay outside the gene matches. CDR1 is LGHNA and CDR2 is YSLEER in the germline V gene. CDR3 residues: CASSQTWTGSGNTIYF. CDR3 nucleotides: TGCGCCAGCAGCCAGACGTGGACAGGGTCGGGAAACACCATATATTTT.

CDR3 nucleotide sequence: TGTGCCAGCGGTGGACAGGGGGGCGACACTGAAGCTTTCTTT. Translated, it gives CASGGQGGDTEAFF. The V call is TRBV7-9, the J call TRBJ1-1, with TRBD1 matching 10 bases. The CDR3 loop spans 14 amino acids. Germline CDR1 and CDR2: SEHNR and FQNEAQ (reference sequence). V gave up 8 bases and J gave up 3 bases; unmatched junction bases: 6.

The chain carries TRBV5-4 and TRBJ2-5; TRBD1 agrees at 7 bases. The CDR3 is 15 amino acids. From germline, CDR1 is SGHNT and CDR2 YYREEE (reference sequence). The ends lost 4 bases at V and 4 bases at J; junction bases unmatched: 10. The CDR3 nucleotides read TGTGCCAGCAGCCCGTGGGACAGTAATGGAGAGACCCAGTACTTC. Its protein is CASSPWDSNGETQYF.

The chain couples TRBV6-5 to TRBJ2-3, with no clear D. CDR3 length equals 13 residues. Per the germline V gene, CDR1 is MNHEY and CDR2 is SVGAGI. The V gene lost 5 bases and the J gene lost 4 bases, with 10 bases spanning the gap. CDR3 region: CASSLPPPDTQYF. The CDR3 DNA reads TGTGCCAGCAGTCTTCCCCCCCCAGATACGCAGTATTTT.

V is TRBV4-1 and J is TRBJ1-2; the D gene is possibly TRBD1 (5 bases). V gave up 3 bases and J gave up 4 bases, with 12 bases separating them. CDR1 MGHRA and CDR2 YSYEKL come from the germline V gene. The CDR3 consists of 14 residues. The CDR3 here is CASSHSQGVYGYTF. Here the CDR3 DNA reads TGCGCCAGCAGCCACAGCCAGGGTGTCTATGGCTACACCTTC.

The V and J genes are TRBV7-6 and TRBJ1-1; the match to TRBD1 covers 9 bases. The CDR3 consists of 14 residues. The V segment lost 1 base and the J segment 7 bases; nucleotides outside the gene matches: 4. Per germline, CDR1 SGHVS and CDR2 FNYEAQ. The CDR3 DNA is TGTGCCAGCAGCTTAGGACAGGGGGTTAATGAAGCTTTCTTT. Amino acid sequence: CASSLGQGVNEAFF.

This chain links TRBV6-5 with TRBJ2-3; D gene uncertain. CDR1 and CDR2 (germline): MNHEY, SVGAGI. The CDR3 sequence is 13 residues long. V lost 4 bases and J lost 6, with 11 bases in between. CDR3 nucleotides: TGTGCCAGCAGTTTCCAAACGAGGGATACGCAGTATTTT. It codes for CASSFQTRDTQYF.